Only a few counts were recorded for the clone carrying this T cell receptor (beta chain). What it recognizes is unknown. TCRdb re-called the reads with MiXCR, one entry per CDR3 protein. The data hold over 150,000 distinct CDR3 sequences, with approximately 19% observed a single time. This record belongs to a study of T cell repertoires in cytomegalovirus infection. Overall study results and limits: Carriers of CMV plus the relevant HLA were identified by cumulative public TCR beta family frequency.

Germline lookup yields CDR1 SNHLY and CDR2 FYNNEI. The ends lost 11 bases at V and 2 bases at J; junction bases unmatched: 2. The CDR3 has 13 amino acids. The V call is TRBV2, the J call TRBJ2-2; 10 bases map to TRBD2. The sequenced sample consisted of PBMCs. This clonotype was obtained from a human donor in good health (CMV status not recorded). Some clones in this sample may be carry-over from other donors' samples. DNA for the CDR3: TGTGCCTTAGCGGGGGGAAACACCGGGGAGCTGTTTTTT. Amino acid sequence: CALAGGNTGELFF. Looking up the rest from reference TRBV2 and TRBJ2-2 gives the full variable domain: EPEVTQTPSHQVTQMGQEVILRCVPISNHLYFYWYRQILGQKVEFLVSFYNNEISEKSEIFDDQFSVERPDGSNFTLKIRSTKLEDSAMYFCALAGGNTGELFFGEGSRLTVL.